A selection of T cell receptor beta chains follows, all from one sample in a study of cytomegalovirus exposure and HLA in healthy donors. Clones were sequenced by immunoSEQ multiplex PCR, and TCRdb holds only the in-frame ones, with some missing. The sample lists 95,000 to 150,000 clones, approximately 72% occurring once. The sample consisted of PBMCs. The origin of the receptors is a young man in good health and CMV-seronegative. CDR3s include the opening cysteine and the closing phenylalanine or tryptophan. Fields, in order: CDR3 protein, CDR3 DNA, D gene, clone size, J gene, V gene. D genes are given only for firm matches. Clone sizes are given selectively: once, few, many, or a class where the clone is expanded.

CAWEGQGLETQYF TGTGCCTGGGAGGGACAGGGCCTAGAGACCCAGTACTTC TRBD1 few TRBJ2-5 TRBV30
CASSNRDRDSNQPQHF TGTGCCAGCAGCAACCGGGACAGGGATAGCAATCAGCCCCAGCATTTT TRBD1 NA TRBJ1-5 TRBV13
CASSHRESETQYF TGTGCCAGCTCACACAGGGAAAGTGAGACCCAGTACTTC NA NA TRBJ2-5 TRBV18
CASSIESGRADYTQYF TGTGCCAGTAGTATAGAAAGCGGAAGAGCCGACTATACGCAGTATTTT NA NA TRBJ2-3 TRBV19
CASSASGANYGYPF TGTGCCAGTAGTGCCTCAGGGGCCAACTATGGCTACCCCTTC NA few TRBJ1-2 TRBV19
CASSLFGTGATYEQYF TGTGCCAGCAGTTTATTCGGGACAGGGGCGACCTACGAGCAGTACTTC TRBD1 NA TRBJ2-7 TRBV27
CATRTGGSGELFF TGTGCCACCCGGACAGGGGGGAGCGGGGAGCTGTTTTTT TRBD1 NA TRBJ2-2 TRBV19
CASSDLGLAGGFGEQYF TGTGCCAGCAGTGATCTTGGACTAGCGGGAGGGTTCGGGGAGCAGTACTTC TRBD2 once TRBJ2-7 TRBV6-1
CATQETGDTEAFF TGTGCCACCCAGGAAACGGGGGACACTGAAGCTTTCTTT NA few TRBJ1-1 TRBV6-1
CASRFGTGGTATDTQYF TGTGCCAGCAGATTCGGGACAGGGGGCACGGCGACAGATACGCAGTATTTT TRBD1 NA TRBJ2-3 TRBV19
CASSISVHGVEKLFF TGTGCCAGTAGTATAAGCGTCCATGGAGTTGAAAAACTGTTTTTT NA once TRBJ1-4 TRBV19
CASYRGATEAFF TGTGCCAGCTACAGGGGGGCAACTGAAGCTTTCTTT TRBD1 NA TRBJ1-1 TRBV28
CASSSEAHYEQYF TGTGCCAGCAGCTCGGAGGCCCACTACGAGCAGTACTTC NA NA TRBJ2-7 TRBV5-4
CASSLPPQGACEQYF TGTGCCAGCAGTTTACCCCCGCAGGGGGCCTGCGAGCAGTACTTC TRBD1 NA TRBJ2-7 TRBV28
CASSQVGTGTYEQYF TGCGCCAGCAGCCAAGTAGGGACAGGAACCTACGAGCAGTACTTC TRBD1 NA TRBJ2-7 TRBV4-1
CASSTRGVSGELFF TGTGCCAGCAGTACCAGGGGGGTCTCCGGGGAGCTGTTTTTT NA NA TRBJ2-2 TRBV2
CASVDRNTEAFF TGTGCCAGCGTGGACAGGAACACTGAAGCTTTCTTT NA NA TRBJ1-1 TRBV2
CASSQDPASGRGEQYF TGCGCCAGCAGCCAAGATCCGGCTAGCGGGAGAGGCGAGCAGTACTTC TRBD2 few TRBJ2-7 TRBV4-1
CASSPSSYGYTF TGCGCCAGCAGTCCTTCCAGCTATGGCTACACCTTC NA NA TRBJ1-2 TRBV10-2
CASSKGLLDTQYF TGTGCCAGCAGCAAAGGACTTCTAGATACGCAGTATTTT NA NA TRBJ2-3 TRBV11-3
CASSQIGGEQYF TGTGCCAGCAGCCAAATTGGGGGGGAGCAGTACTTC NA NA TRBJ2-7 TRBV27
CASSPGHTNQPQHF TGTGCCAGCAGCCCGGGACACACCAATCAGCCCCAGCATTTT NA NA TRBJ1-5 TRBV5-6
CASSYLGVYEQYF TGTGCCAGCAGTTACCTAGGAGTTTACGAGCAGTACTTC NA NA TRBJ2-7 TRBV6-5
CASSLGPGGFTEAFF TGTGCCAGCAGTCTAGGCCCAGGGGGCTTCACTGAAGCTTTCTTT TRBD1 NA TRBJ1-1 TRBV28
CASRWGGPGELFF TGTGCCAGCCGGTGGGGGGGTCCCGGGGAGCTGTTTTTT TRBD2 NA TRBJ2-2 TRBV19
CASSPRQGSGTGELFF TGTGCCAGCTCGCCACGACAGGGGTCGGGGACCGGGGAGCTGTTTTTT TRBD1 NA TRBJ2-2 TRBV18
CASRETSTGTGELFF TGTGCCAGCAGGGAGACCTCCACGGGCACCGGGGAGCTGTTTTTT NA NA TRBJ2-2 TRBV7-9